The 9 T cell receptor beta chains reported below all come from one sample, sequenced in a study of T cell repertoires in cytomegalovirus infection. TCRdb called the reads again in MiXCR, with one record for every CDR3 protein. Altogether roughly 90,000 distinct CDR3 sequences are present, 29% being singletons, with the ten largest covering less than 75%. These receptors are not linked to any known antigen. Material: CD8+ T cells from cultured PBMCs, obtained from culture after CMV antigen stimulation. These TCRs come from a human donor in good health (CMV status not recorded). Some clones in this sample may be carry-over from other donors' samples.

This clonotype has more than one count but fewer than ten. The CDR3 loop is CAIRTGQWADYGYTF. Written as DNA, the CDR3 is TGTGCCATCAGGACCGGACAGTGGGCCGACTATGGCTACACCTTC. This chain connects TRBV10-3 to TRBJ1-2, with D tentatively TRBD1 (6 bases). CDR1 is ENHRY and CDR2 is SYGVKD in the germline V gene. V lost 6 bases, J lost 3 bases, and 17 bases lay in between. This CDR3 is built from 15 residues.

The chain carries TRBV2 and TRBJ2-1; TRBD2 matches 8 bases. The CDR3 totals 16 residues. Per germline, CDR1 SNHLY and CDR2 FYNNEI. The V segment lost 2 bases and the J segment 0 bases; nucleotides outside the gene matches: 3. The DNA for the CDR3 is TGTGCCAGCAGTGAAATAGCGGGGATCTCCTACAATGAGCAGTTCTTC. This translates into CASSEIAGISYNEQFF.

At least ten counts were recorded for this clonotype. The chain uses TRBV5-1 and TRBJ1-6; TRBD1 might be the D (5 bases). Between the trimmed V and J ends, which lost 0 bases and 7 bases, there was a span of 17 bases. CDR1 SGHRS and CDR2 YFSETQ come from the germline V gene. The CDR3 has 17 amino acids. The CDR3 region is CASSLAQPGRLNSPLHF. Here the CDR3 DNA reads TGCGCCAGCAGCTTGGCCCAGCCAGGGAGGCTAAATTCACCCCTCCACTTT. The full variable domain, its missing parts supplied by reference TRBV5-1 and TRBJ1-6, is KAGVTQTPRYLIKTRGQQVTLSCSPISGHRSVSWYQQTPGQGLQFLFEYFSETQRNKGNFPGRFSGRQFSNSRSEMNVSTLELGDSALYLCASSLAQPGRLNSPLHFGNGTRLTVT.

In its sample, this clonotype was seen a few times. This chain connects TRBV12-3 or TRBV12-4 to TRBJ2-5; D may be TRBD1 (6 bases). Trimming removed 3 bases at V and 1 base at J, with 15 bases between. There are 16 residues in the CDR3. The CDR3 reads CASSFLGGTFQETQYF. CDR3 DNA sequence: TGTGCCAGCAGTTTTCTAGGGGGAACGTTCCAAGAGACCCAGTACTTC.

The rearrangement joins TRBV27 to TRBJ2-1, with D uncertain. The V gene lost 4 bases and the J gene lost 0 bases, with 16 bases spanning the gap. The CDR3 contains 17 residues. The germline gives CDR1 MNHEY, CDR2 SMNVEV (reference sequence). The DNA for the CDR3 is TGTGCCAGCAGTTCAGCGTCTGAACAGAGCTCCTACAATGAGCAGTTCTTC. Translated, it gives CASSSASEQSSYNEQFF.

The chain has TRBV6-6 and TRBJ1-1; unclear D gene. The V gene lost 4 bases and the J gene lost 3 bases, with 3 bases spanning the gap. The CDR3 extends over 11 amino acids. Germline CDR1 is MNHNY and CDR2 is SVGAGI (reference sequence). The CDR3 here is CASSWDTEAFF. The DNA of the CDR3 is TGTGCCAGCAGTTGGGACACTGAAGCTTTCTTT.

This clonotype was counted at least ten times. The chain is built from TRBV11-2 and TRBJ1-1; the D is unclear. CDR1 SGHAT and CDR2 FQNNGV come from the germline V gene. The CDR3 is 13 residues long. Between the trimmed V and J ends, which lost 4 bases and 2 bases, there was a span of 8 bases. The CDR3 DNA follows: TGTGCCAGCAGCTCTCCTTTTAACACTGAAGCTTTCTTT. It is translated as CASSSPFNTEAFF.

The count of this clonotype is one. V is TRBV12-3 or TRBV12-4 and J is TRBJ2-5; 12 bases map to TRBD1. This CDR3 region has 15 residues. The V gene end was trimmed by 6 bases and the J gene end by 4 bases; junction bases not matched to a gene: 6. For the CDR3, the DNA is TGTGCCAGCAGCTCCTCGGGACAGGGGGCAGAGACCCAGTACTTC. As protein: CASSSSGQGAETQYF.

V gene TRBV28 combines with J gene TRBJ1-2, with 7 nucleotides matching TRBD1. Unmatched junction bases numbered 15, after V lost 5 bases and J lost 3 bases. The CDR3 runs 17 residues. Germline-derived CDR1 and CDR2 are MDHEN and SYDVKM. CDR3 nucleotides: TGTGCCAGCAGTGCTAGCTCAACAGGGGTTTTTGACTATGGCTACACCTTC. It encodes CASSASSTGVFDYGYTF.